This TCR beta chain was retrieved from a study of T-cell memory formation after mild COVID-19. Across the whole study: TCR clusters showed largely donor specificity. Study-wide points: Pre-infection memory showed some responding clones, and this suggested that cross-reactive memory joined.

This clonotype appeared a few times. Its target is unknown. This CDR3 has 15 residues. Per germline, CDR1 MNHEY and CDR2 SVGEGT. V was trimmed by 8 bases and J by 6 bases, leaving 20 bases between them. Constant-segment-primed 5'RACE gave TCR alpha and TCR beta cDNA libraries with sample barcodes and UMIs. MiXCR, run by TCRdb on the 5' RACE reads, gives a single entry per CDR3 protein. This sample has 57,000 or so distinct CDR3 sequences; 9.3% occur once, and the top ten carry 1.1%. Material for sequencing was PBMCs or a T cell subset sorted from them (not recorded which). The TCR comes from a man younger than 30 who had mild COVID-19 (a few samples of this study predate the infection). Cell type and time point are not known. V is TRBV6-2 or TRBV6-3 and J is TRBJ2-1; possibly TRBD1 or TRBD2 for D (5 bases each). CDR3 nucleotides: TGTGCCAGCCGTGAGAGGGGACGGGTGCCCAATGAGCAGTTCTTC. It encodes CASRERGRVPNEQFF.